This T cell receptor (beta chain) was recorded in a study of T cell changes during pregnancy in multiple sclerosis. Clones were sequenced by immunoSEQ multiplex PCR, and TCRdb holds only the in-frame ones, with some missing. The table records 30,000 to 40,000 clones, around 90% of them present only once. Trimming removed 2 bases from V and 0 bases from J; junction bases left unmatched: 7. The CDR3 extends over 17 amino acids. The V gene's germline CDR1 is SGHTA and CDR2 FQGTGA. The clonotype originates from a female donor in good health, enrolled as a control in a pregnancy study. This specimen consisted of CD4+ T cells from peripheral blood mononuclear cells, obtained in the third trimester of pregnancy. This chain joins TRBV7-3 and TRBJ2-3, with 8 bases that match TRBD2. In DNA, the CDR3 is TGTGCCAGCAGCTTAGCGGGGGGCGGATATAGCACAGATACGCAGTATTTT. Translating it yields CASSLAGGGYSTDTQYF.